The rows below give T cell receptor beta chains drawn from one sample of a study of shared clonotypes between healthy human individuals. TCRdb's copy holds only in-frame clones and misses some; the assay was immunoSEQ multiplex PCR. The sample consists of about 1 million clones, around 76% of them appearing once. The material sequenced was memory CD4+ T cells sorted from blood. Every receptor here comes from a man aged 18 to 29 in good health. CDR3s include the opening cysteine and the closing phenylalanine or tryptophan. Each record gives: D gene, clone size, J gene, V gene, CDR3 protein, CDR3 DNA. The D gene is left open where the match is weak. Size is omitted from some rows. Given values are once, few, many or a class for expanded clones.

. | . | TRBJ1-2 | TRBV28 | CASSSRGDGYTF | TGTGCCAGCAGTTCTCGGGGAGATGGCTACACCTTC
TRBD2 | . | TRBJ2-1 | TRBV18 | CASSPSSGNDNEQFF | TGTGCCAGCTCACCTTCTAGCGGAAACGACAATGAGCAGTTCTTC
TRBD2 | . | TRBJ2-7 | TRBV5-1 | CASSLLFETSGKDQYF | TGCGCCAGCAGCTTGCTGTTCGAGACTAGCGGGAAGGACCAGTACTTC
. | . | TRBJ2-6 | TRBV5-1 | CASSLPGDGANVLTF | TGCGCCAGCAGCTTGCCCGGGGATGGGGCCAACGTCCTGACTTTC
. | once | TRBJ2-7 | TRBV11-2 | CASSLVPGTSYEQYF | TGTGCCAGCAGCTTAGTTCCGGGAACCTCCTACGAGCAGTACTTC
. | . | TRBJ1-6 | TRBV7-2 | CASSLSPGNSPLHF | TGTGCCAGCAGCTTAAGCCCTGGAAATTCACCCCTCCACTTT
TRBD1 | . | TRBJ1-6 | TRBV19 | CASSSGQESSYNSPLHF | TGTGCCAGTAGCTCCGGACAGGAGAGCTCCTATAATTCACCCCTCCACTTT
. | . | TRBJ2-1 | TRBV11-2 | CASSYDLRTGKLYNEQFF | TGTGCCAGCAGCTACGACCTCCGGACGGGTAAACTCTACAATGAGCAGTTCTTC
TRBD2 | . | TRBJ2-5 | TRBV11-2 | CASSLVLAGGYQETQYF | TGTGCCAGCAGCTTAGTCCTAGCGGGAGGATACCAAGAGACCCAGTACTTC
. | . | TRBJ1-1 | TRBV7-3 | CASKEGVNTEAFF | TGTGCCAGCAAGGAGGGGGTGAACACTGAAGCTTTCTTT
TRBD2 | . | TRBJ2-3 | TRBV11-2 | CASSSGGLGTDTQYF | TGTGCCAGCAGTTCGGGGGGGCTGGGTACAGATACGCAGTATTTT
TRBD1 | . | TRBJ2-1 | TRBV7-8 | CASSLGTGAYEQFF | TGTGCCAGCAGCTTAGGGACAGGGGCTTATGAGCAGTTCTTC
. | . | TRBJ1-4 | TRBV5-1 | CASSLGPANEKLFF | TGCGCCAGCAGCCTCGGCCCAGCTAATGAAAAACTGTTTTTT
TRBD2 | . | TRBJ2-2 | TRBV2 | CASNGLAGAVGELFF | TGTGCCAGCAATGGACTAGCGGGAGCGGTCGGGGAGCTGTTTTTT
TRBD1 | few | TRBJ1-2 | TRBV29-1 | CSVEEDRNYGYTF | TGCAGCGTTGAAGAGGACAGGAACTATGGCTACACCTTC
. | . | TRBJ1-5 | TRBV5-6 | CASSLEGIKPNQPQHF | TGTGCCAGCAGCTTGGAAGGGATAAAACCGAATCAGCCCCAGCATTTT
. | . | TRBJ1-2 | TRBV7-9 | CASSFLQGGGYTF | TGTGCCAGCAGCTTTTTACAGGGAGGTGGCTACACCTTC
. | . | TRBJ1-1 | TRBV6-6 | CASKRNTEAFF | TGTGCCAGCAAAAGGAACACTGAAGCTTTCTTT
. | . | TRBJ1-3 | TRBV18 | CASSPPGLRSGNTIYF | TGTGCCAGCTCACCACCGGGTTTAAGGTCTGGAAACACCATATATTTT
. | . | TRBJ2-5 | TRBV2 | CASSVHRVGQETQYF | TGTGCCAGCAGTGTCCACAGGGTGGGGCAAGAGACCCAGTACTTC
. | . | TRBJ1-2 | TRBV7-9 | CASSPQGTHGYTF | TGTGCCAGCAGCCCCCAGGGCACCCATGGCTACACCTTC
. | . | TRBJ1-3 | TRBV6-1 | CASSEASTGNTIYF | TGTGCCAGCAGTGAAGCGTCGACCGGAAACACCATATATTTT
. | . | TRBJ2-5 | TRBV11-2 | CASSGQDETQYF | TGTGCCAGCAGCGGGCAAGACGAGACCCAGTACTTC
. | . | TRBJ1-2 | TRBV19 | CASSTRTETYGYTF | TGTGCCAGTAGTACCCGGACGGAGACCTATGGCTACACCTTC
TRBD1 | . | TRBJ2-2 | TRBV6-5 | CASSLQGSTGELFF | TGTGCCAGCAGTTTACAGGGGTCCACCGGGGAGCTGTTTTTT
TRBD1 | few | TRBJ1-6 | TRBV30 | CAWSSANRGLGSPLHF | TGTGCCTGGAGCTCCGCGAACAGGGGACTAGGGTCACCCCTCCACTTT
. | . | TRBJ2-7 | TRBV11-2 | CASSSHSDRLYEQYF | TGTGCCAGCAGCTCCCACAGCGACCGGTTATACGAGCAGTACTTC
TRBD2 | . | TRBJ2-5 | TRBV18 | CASSHRTSGSRETQYF | TGTGCCAGCTCACACAGGACTAGCGGGAGCCGTGAGACCCAGTACTTC
TRBD2 | . | TRBJ2-1 | TRBV6-5 | CASKGGGFSYNEQFF | TGTGCCAGCAAGGGCGGGGGTTTCTCCTACAATGAGCAGTTCTTC
TRBD2 | . | TRBJ2-1 | TRBV10-2 | CASSEPGLASWNEQFF | TGCGCCAGCAGTGAGCCGGGACTAGCGAGTTGGAATGAGCAGTTCTTC
TRBD1 | . | TRBJ1-4 | TRBV5-4 | CASRAGTGSEKLFF | TGTGCCAGCAGGGCCGGGACAGGGAGTGAAAAACTGTTTTTT
TRBD1 | . | TRBJ1-1 | TRBV5-1 | CASSYRDSPQAFF | TGCGCCAGCAGTTACCGGGACAGCCCCCAGGCTTTCTTT
. | many | TRBJ2-7 | TRBV4-2 | CASSQANTGYEQYF | TGTGCCAGCAGCCAGGCCAACACAGGCTACGAGCAGTACTTC
. | . | TRBJ2-7 | TRBV6-1 | CASSELHGGSYEQYF | TGTGCCAGCAGTGAACTACACGGGGGCTCCTACGAGCAGTACTTC
. | . | TRBJ2-2 | TRBV12-5 | CASGLLLPGELFF | TGTGCTAGTGGTTTGCTCCTGCCCGGGGAGCTGTTTTTT
. | . | TRBJ1-6 | TRBV4-1 | CASSQEPRGGPNNSPLHF | TGCGCCAGCAGCCAAGAGCCAAGGGGCGGTCCCAATAATTCACCCCTCCACTTT
TRBD1 | . | TRBJ2-6 | TRBV19 | CASSHSGGSGANVLTF | TGTGCCAGTAGCCATTCAGGGGGCTCCGGGGCCAACGTCCTGACTTTC
. | . | TRBJ2-2 | TRBV10-1 | CASSDWGAARAGELFF | TGCGCCAGCAGTGATTGGGGGGCAGCTAGGGCCGGGGAGCTGTTTTTT
TRBD2 | . | TRBJ2-5 | TRBV5-1 | CASSLSSGSVLETQYF | TGCGCCAGCAGCCTGTCTAGCGGGAGCGTTCTGGAGACCCAGTACTTC
TRBD1 | . | TRBJ2-7 | TRBV2 | CASSPGQGGQYF | TGTGCCAGCAGCCCGGGACAGGGTGGGCAGTACTTC
. | . | TRBJ2-1 | TRBV6-5 | CASSYEEQFF | TGTGCCAGCAGTTACGAGGAGCAGTTCTTC
. | once | TRBJ2-3 | TRBV6-5 | CASSLQTTGYTQYF | TGTGCCAGCAGCCTTCAGACTACCGGATATACGCAGTATTTT
. | . | TRBJ2-3 | TRBV6-1 | CASSFFSTDTQYF | TGTGCCAGCAGTTTCTTTTCTACAGATACGCAGTATTTT
. | . | TRBJ2-1 | TRBV7-2 | CASSLRGGPNEQFF | TGTGCCAGCAGTCTTAGGGGGGGACCCAATGAGCAGTTCTTC
TRBD2 | . | TRBJ2-4 | TRBV10-2 | CASSESRGGWKNIQYF | TGCGCCAGCAGTGAGAGTCGGGGGGGCTGGAAAAACATTCAGTACTTC
TRBD1 | few | TRBJ1-2 | TRBV5-1 | CASSFDRGSFDYGYTF | TGCGCCAGCAGCTTCGACAGGGGGTCGTTCGACTATGGCTACACCTTC